The 13 T cell receptor beta chains below come from one sample, sequenced in a study of shared clonotypes between healthy human individuals. It was CD45RO-negative cells, positively selected for CCR7, that made up naive CD8 cells, with terminally differentiated effector memory CD45RA+ cells excluded. Here immunoSEQ multiplex PCR was the method, and the copy in TCRdb shows in-frame clones only, minus some. The sample records some 2,100,000 clones, approximately 94% being singletons. Sequenced sample: naive CD8+ T cells from PBMCs. These receptors came from a man aged 18-30 years in good health. Some clones in this sample may be carry-over from other donors' samples.

The genes are TRBV11-3 and TRBJ2-2; 12 nucleotides align to TRBD1. The CDR3 is made up of 15 amino acids. The germline CDR1 and CDR2 sequences are SGHNT and YENEEA. V dropped 5 bases and J dropped 6; count of bases not matched to a gene: 4. The CDR3, as DNA: TGTGCCAGCAGCCCTCGGGACAGGGGGCCCGGGGAGCTGTTTTTT. As protein: CASSPRDRGPGELFF.

This clone was detected once. The CDR3 coding sequence is TGTGCCAGCAGCTTGGACGGGGCTTACTACTCTGGAAACACCATATATTTT. Its protein is CASSLDGAYYSGNTIYF. V gene TRBV5-5 combines with J gene TRBJ1-3; tentative D call: TRBD1 (5 bases). The CDR3 totals 17 residues. CDR1 and CDR2 from the germline V gene are SGHKS and YYEKEE (reference sequence). The V end was cut by 0 bases, the J end by 0 bases, with 13 bases between.

The chain employs TRBV30 and TRBJ1-3; D may be TRBD1 (5 bases). Germline V CDR1 and CDR2: GTSNPN, SVGIG (reference sequence). V lost 4 bases and J 0 bases, leaving 13 bases between the germline ends. The CDR3 is 15 amino acids. CDR3 nucleotides: TGTGCCTGGATAGGGGACCGCCGCTCTGGAAACACCATATATTTT. This sequence encodes CAWIGDRRSGNTIYF.

This chain joins TRBV7-8 and TRBJ1-1; tentative D call: TRBD1 (6 bases). V gave up 2 bases and J gave up 2 bases, with 12 bases separating them. The CDR3 contains 15 residues. Per the germline V gene, CDR1 is SGHVS and CDR2 is FQNEAQ. CDR3 amino acids: CASSLSRGGNTEAFF. The CDR3 DNA reads TGTGCCAGCAGCTTATCGCGGGGGGGCAACACTGAAGCTTTCTTT.

This chain connects TRBV11-2 to TRBJ2-2; D is perhaps TRBD1 (6 bases). The ends were cut back, 2 bases at V and 3 bases at J, with 16 bases in the middle. Germline CDR1 SGHAT, CDR2 FQNNGV. The CDR3 extends over 17 amino acids. CDR3 sequence reads: CASSLYYREEYTGELFF. CDR3 DNA: TGTGCCAGCAGCTTATATTACAGGGAAGAATACACCGGGGAGCTGTTTTTT.

V usage is TRBV5-6 and J usage is TRBJ1-6; possible D gene TRBD1, 5 bases. Deletions cut 5 bases from V and 8 bases from J, with 14 bases between. Germline V gene sequence: CDR1 SGHDT, CDR2 YYEEEE. The CDR3 covers 14 residues. The CDR3 loop is CASSFPGKHSPLHF. CDR3 coding DNA: TGTGCCAGCAGTTTTCCAGGGAAGCATTCACCCCTCCACTTT.

Turning to this clone: Other DNA sequences in this sample translate to the same CDR3. In DNA form, the CDR3 reads TGTGCCAGCAGTTTAACCGGCGGAAACTACGAGCAGTACTTC. As protein: CASSLTGGNYEQYF. V is TRBV28 and J is TRBJ2-7, with no clear D. V was pared by 2 bases and J by 3 bases, with 11 bases between. Germline-derived CDR1 and CDR2 are MDHEN and SYDVKM. The CDR3 length is 14 residues.

This clone was counted a single time. The chain uses TRBV27 and TRBJ2-2; 10 bases align to TRBD2. The CDR3 loop spans 16 amino acids. Germline values: CDR1 MNHEY, CDR2 SMNVEV (reference sequence). V shed 2 bases, J shed 9 bases, and the junction held 9 bases outside the gene matches. The CDR3 here is CASSLQPSGSSWELFF. CDR3 DNA sequence: TGTGCCAGCAGTTTACAGCCTAGCGGGAGTAGCTGGGAGCTGTTTTTT.

Written as DNA, the CDR3 is TGTGCCAGCAGCTTAGGGCCTTCCGGTCAGCCCCAGCATTTT. Its translation: CASSLGPSGQPQHF. The chain couples TRBV7-9 to TRBJ1-5; D unclear. There are 14 residues in the CDR3. CDR1 is SEHNR and CDR2 is FQNEAQ in the germline V gene (reference sequence). The V gene lost 1 base and the J gene lost 6 bases, with 10 bases spanning the gap.

The chain has TRBV2 and TRBJ2-7, with TRBD1 matching over 8 bases. In germline, CDR1 is SNHLY, CDR2 FYNNEI. This CDR3 comprises 14 residues. V gave up 8 bases and J gave up 0 bases; unmatched junction bases: 6. In nucleotides, the CDR3 is TGTGCCAGCGTAACAGGGGGACCCTCCTACGAGCAGTACTTC. Translation gives CASVTGGPSYEQYF.

The V call is TRBV27, the J call TRBJ2-3; no definite D call. This CDR3 has 15 residues. From germline, CDR1 is MNHEY and CDR2 SMNVEV (reference sequence). Trimming removed 3 bases from V and 6 bases from J, with 16 bases in between. The CDR3 is CASSLIPLRADTQYF. DNA of the CDR3: TGTGCCAGCAGTTTGATTCCCCTCCGGGCTGATACGCAGTATTTT.

The genes are TRBV7-9 and TRBJ1-2; D gene ambiguous. The CDR3 is 13 residues long. V was shortened by 1 base and J by 8 bases, with 11 bases between the two germline ends. Germline lookup yields CDR1 SEHNR and CDR2 FQNEAQ (reference sequence). The DNA of the CDR3 is TGTGCCAGCAGCTTAGAGGAGAGACGAGGCTACACCTTC. It specifies CASSLEERRGYTF.

Note on this clone: Different DNA sequences within this sample yield the same CDR3. V is TRBV5-1 and J is TRBJ2-7; 8 bases align to TRBD1. This CDR3 is 15 amino acids long. Germline V lookup: CDR1 SGHRS, CDR2 YFSETQ. J gave up 2 bases and V 0 bases, and 4 bases lay outside the gene matches. CDR3 region: CASSLEDRGPYEQYF. CDR3 coding DNA: TGCGCCAGCAGCTTGGAAGACAGGGGCCCCTACGAGCAGTACTTC.